A selection of T cell receptor beta chains follows, all from one sample in a study of blood T cell repertoires in COVID-19. Only in-frame clones appear in the TCRdb table, and some are missing; sequencing was by immunoSEQ multiplex PCR. The repertoire includes 200,000 or so clones, about 87% of them detected once, and less than 2% sits in the top ten. Input material: peripheral blood. All receptors derive from a man between 70 and 80 years old with acute or convalescent COVID-19. Each CDR3 is given with its conserved first and last residue. A D gene is named only where the DNA matches it firmly. For some rows the clone size is stated as once, few or many, or as a class when expanded; others skip it.

D	V	size	J	DNA	CDR3
TRBD1	TRBV7-8	-	TRBJ1-2	TGTGCCAGCAGCTTAGGGGCCGGGACAGGGGGCTATGGCTACACCTTC	CASSLGAGTGGYGYTF
-	TRBV13	-	TRBJ1-3	TGTGCCAGCAGCCTAGGGGCAGGGATATCAGGAAACACCATATATTTT	CASSLGAGISGNTIYF
-	TRBV7-9	-	TRBJ1-2	TGTGCCAGCAGCTTTTCCCCTGACAGGAGCTATGGCTACACCTTC	CASSFSPDRSYGYTF
TRBD1	TRBV6-5	-	TRBJ1-1	TGTGCCAGCAGTTACCAGGGACAGGGCAGAGGTGAAGCTTTCTTT	CASSYQGQGRGEAFF
TRBD2	TRBV7-8	-	TRBJ2-2	TGTGCCAGCAGGTGGCTAGCGGGTAACACCGGGGAGCTGTTTTTT	CASRWLAGNTGELFF
TRBD1	TRBV11-2	few	TRBJ2-2	TGTGCCAGCAGCTCGGACAGGGGAGGGACCGGGGAGCTGTTTTTT	CASSSDRGGTGELFF
-	TRBV6-1	-	TRBJ1-2	TGTGCCAGCAGTGAAGCGCTCACAGGTGAAAATGTCTACACCTTC	CASSEALTGENVYTF
-	TRBV4-1	-	TRBJ1-3	TGCGCCAGCAGCCAAGAGAGAAGGGGAGGTGGAAACACCATATATTTT	CASSQERRGGGNTIYF
-	TRBV5-1	-	TRBJ1-2	TGCGCCAGCAGCTGGGACACCTATGGCTACACCTTC	CASSWDTYGYTF
-	TRBV7-9	once	TRBJ2-4	TGTGCCAGCAGCTTAGTAGGACTATCGGGCATTCAGTACTTC	CASSLVGLSGIQYF
-	TRBV18	-	TRBJ2-7	TGTGCCAGCTCACCAACTCTGAGAGGCTACGAGCAGTACTTC	CASSPTLRGYEQYF
-	TRBV24-1	-	TRBJ2-1	TGTGCCACGGCGAGTGGGGGGACAGAGAGGTACAATGAGCAGTTCTTC	CATASGGTERYNEQFF
TRBD1	TRBV19	-	TRBJ1-2	TGTGCCACCTCGACAGGGGTGAACTATGGCTACACCTTC	CATSTGVNYGYTF
TRBD2	TRBV5-1	-	TRBJ2-3	TGCGCCAGCAGACCGGGACTAGTGTCAGATACGCAGTATTTT	CASRPGLVSDTQYF
TRBD2	TRBV2	once	TRBJ2-1	TGTGCCAGCAAGGCTAGCGGGATGCGAAGCGGTGAGCAGTTCTTC	CASKASGMRSGEQFF
TRBD2	TRBV15	-	TRBJ2-5	TGTGCCACCAGCAAGGGACTAGCGGGAGTGGAGACCCAGTACTTC	CATSKGLAGVETQYF
-	TRBV12-5	once	TRBJ2-2	TGTGCTAGTGGTTTGACTCGAAGCACCGGGGAGCTGTTTTTT	CASGLTRSTGELFF
-	TRBV7-9	once	TRBJ1-1	TGTGCCAGCATTCTAGTCGTAGGGGCTGAAGCTTTCTTT	CASILVVGAEAFF
-	TRBV28	-	TRBJ1-6	TGTGCCAGCAGTTTAGGGAGCTCCTATAATTCACCCCTCCACTTT	CASSLGSSYNSPLHF
TRBD1	TRBV19	-	TRBJ2-7	TGTGCCAGTAGTCCCGCCGGGACAGGGAACTACGAGCAGTACTTC	CASSPAGTGNYEQYF
TRBD1	TRBV7-9	-	TRBJ1-2	TGTGCCAGCAGCCTAGCCGGGGGACAGGGGGGTCATGGCTACACCTTC	CASSLAGGQGGHGYTF
TRBD1	TRBV18	-	TRBJ1-1	TGTGCCAGCTCACCAATATCAGGGGGCAGGGCTGAAGCTTTCTTT	CASSPISGGRAEAFF
-	TRBV5-4	-	TRBJ1-1	TGTGCCAGCAGCTTGGATCCCAGGGGTAACACTGAAGCTTTCTTT	CASSLDPRGNTEAFF
-	TRBV4-1	-	TRBJ2-7	TGCGCCAGCAGCCAAGATCCAGACCCGGGCTCCTACGAGCAGTACTTC	CASSQDPDPGSYEQYF
TRBD2	TRBV11-3	-	TRBJ2-1	TGTGCCAGCAGCCCGGGACTAGCGGGAGTGTCCTACAATGAGCAGTTCTTC	CASSPGLAGVSYNEQFF
TRBD1	TRBV18	-	TRBJ2-3	TGTGCCAGCTCACCGGTTGGGACAGGGGGCACAGATACGCAGTATTTT	CASSPVGTGGTDTQYF
-	TRBV25-1	-	TRBJ1-2	TGTGCCAGCGGGGGGGGAGCTAACTATGGCTACACCTTC	CASGGGANYGYTF
-	TRBV21-1	-	TRBJ1-1	TGTGCCAGCAGCATGAACAGGGGTTCCACTGAAGCTTTCTTT	CASSMNRGSTEAFF
-	TRBV5-6	-	TRBJ2-4	TGTGCCAGCAGCCGGTGGGCCGAAAACTTAGCCAAAAACATTCAGTACTTC	CASSRWAENLAKNIQYF
-	TRBV9	-	TRBJ2-1	TGTGCCAGCAGCGTAGGGCCCGGGGGAGCGCACAATGAGCAGTTCTTC	CASSVGPGGAHNEQFF
-	TRBV6-5	-	TRBJ2-1	TGTGCCAGCAGCCCCAGTATGGTGTCCTACAATGAGCAGTTCTTC	CASSPSMVSYNEQFF
-	TRBV15	-	TRBJ2-3	TGTGCCACCAGCAGTTACAGCCTATGGGCAGATACGCAGTATTTT	CATSSYSLWADTQYF
-	TRBV7-2	-	TRBJ1-6	TGTGCCAGCAGCTTATCCGCCGCCACCACAGCTTCACCCCTCCACTTT	CASSLSAATTASPLHF
TRBD2	TRBV3-1/TRBV3-2	-	TRBJ2-3	TGTGCCAGCAGCCAGGGACTAGCGGGAGTCGGCACAGATACGCAGTATTTT	CASSQGLAGVGTDTQYF
-	TRBV6-5	-	TRBJ1-2	TGTGCCAGCAGCCCCCGGAGGGGCTATGGCTACACCTTC	CASSPRRGYGYTF
-	TRBV14	-	TRBJ2-1	TGTGCCAGCAGCCTCCTCCTAGGGGGAGGGGTCTCCAATGAGCAGTTCTTC	CASSLLLGGGVSNEQFF
TRBD2	TRBV6-1	-	TRBJ2-5	TGTGCCAGCAGTGAACAGGCGGGAGGCCAGAAGACCCAGTACTTC	CASSEQAGGQKTQYF
-	TRBV19	-	TRBJ1-5	TGTGCCAGTAGGGTGGCACAGGCCGGCAATCAGCCCCAGCATTTT	CASRVAQAGNQPQHF
-	TRBV30	-	TRBJ2-6	TGTGCCTGGACGAGGGGGGCCAACGTCCTGACTTTC	CAWTRGANVLTF
TRBD1	TRBV24-1	few	TRBJ2-7	TGTGCCGCCTGGACAGGACTGAACAGAGGCGACGAGCAGTACTTC	CAAWTGLNRGDEQYF
TRBD1	TRBV30	-	TRBJ2-1	TGTGCCTGGAGTGTACCCCCTTATGCCAGGGGGTCCTACAATGAGCAGTTCTTC	CAWSVPPYARGSYNEQFF
TRBD1	TRBV7-9	-	TRBJ1-5	TGTGCCAGCAGCCCTGGGACAGGGAATCAGCCCCAGCATTTT	CASSPGTGNQPQHF
TRBD2	TRBV4-3	-	TRBJ2-3	TGCGCCAGCAGCCAAGGCCCAATAGCGGGAACAACAGATACGCAGTATTTT	CASSQGPIAGTTDTQYF
-	TRBV5-1	-	TRBJ1-2	TGCGCCAGCAGCTTAGACAGCTATGGCTACACCTTC	CASSLDSYGYTF
-	TRBV25-1	-	TRBJ2-5	TGTGCCAGCAGCTCATTAGGAGGGGGCTGGGAGACCCAGTACTTC	CASSSLGGGWETQYF
-	TRBV2	-	TRBJ1-5	TGTGCCAGCAGAGTGATGACAGGTAGCAATCAGCCCCAGCATTTT	CASRVMTGSNQPQHF
-	TRBV7-6	-	TRBJ1-1	TGTGCCAGCAGCCGAGCTCTGAACACTGAAGCTTTCTTT	CASSRALNTEAFF
-	TRBV7-2	-	TRBJ2-1	TGTGCCAGCAGCTTGACAGGAGCAGCGCAGTTCTTC	CASSLTGAAQFF
TRBD1	TRBV30	-	TRBJ2-3	TGTGCCTGGAGTGACACACGGACAGGACGGCGGAGCACAGATACGCAGTATTTT	CAWSDTRTGRRSTDTQYF
TRBD2	TRBV7-8	once	TRBJ2-1	TGTGCCAGCAGCGCCGATAATGGGAGGGAGGTTGAGCAGTTCTTC	CASSADNGREVEQFF
-	TRBV7-2	-	TRBJ1-1	TGTGCCAGCAGCCGGCCGGGTTACGGTGAAGCTTTCTTT	CASSRPGYGEAFF